A selection of T cell receptor beta chains follows, all from one sample in a study of blood T cell repertoires in COVID-19. Assay used: immunoSEQ multiplex PCR; TCRdb lists only in-frame clones, some missing. The data show around 250,000 clones, approximately 88% seen once. Source material: peripheral blood. These receptors were obtained from a human donor in a cohort sampled during active COVID-19. Each CDR3 is given with its conserved first and last residue.

V gene | CDR3 protein
TRBV7-2 | CASSLAFNRGLGEKLFF
TRBV15 | CATSRYRGTSGSKNEQFF
TRBV7-2 | CASSWGTSGSVNTQYF
TRBV9 | CASSVGLSLNIQYF
TRBV6-4 | CASSQLAGVRNEQFF
TRBV7-9 | CASSLVIILGQGGDQPQHF
TRBV13 | CASSSGQAYNSPLHF
TRBV28 | CASSLLGGGYEQYF
TRBV5-8 | CASSLGTKVDTQYF
TRBV7-2 | CASSADYEQYF
TRBV3-1/TRBV3-2 | CASSLLPGQGSTASPLHF
TRBV19 | CASSIERTGGSQPQHF
TRBV7-6 | CASSLHTPGTGYNEQYF
TRBV2 | CASSESTRTGELFF
TRBV5-1 | CASSLGQDGYTF
TRBV4-2 | CASSRTGESNQPQHF
TRBV3-1/TRBV3-2 | CASSQGVTEAGEKLFF
TRBV30 | CAWSTGQGSYGYTF
TRBV7-6 | CASSLEVASNEQFF
TRBV4-1 | CASSLTRTVDTQHF
TRBV5-4 | CASSLSVAGKETQYF
TRBV11-2 | CASSLWTGQNTEAFF
TRBV10-3 | CAISRDSANYGYTF
TRBV7-2 | CASRSTSGAGTGELFF
TRBV14 | CASSRMNTEAFF
TRBV30 | CAWSVARSTEAFF
TRBV19 | CASSRTGSNYGYTF
TRBV9 | CASSPRLRTQETQYF
TRBV6-5 | CASSPLASGETQYF
TRBV25-1 | CASSLDRGYGYTF
TRBV5-1 | CASSLASATGTSGTYEQYF
TRBV12-3/TRBV12-4 | CASSLQGTHEQYF
TRBV11-3 | CASSTETRGEQYF
TRBV27 | CASTRRSGGGYGYTF
TRBV9 | CASTSLAGCSYEQYF
TRBV7-9 | CASSLYGSRDSPLHF
TRBV30 | CAWSAIWTGENQETQYF
TRBV3-1/TRBV3-2 | CASSQTTPRGGSGNTIYF
TRBV3-1/TRBV3-2 | CASSQDLNVQGNNTEAFF
TRBV7-2 | CASSSTENYGYTF
TRBV30 | CAWSVPGLSLTLHF
TRBV21-1 | CASSKLGRDGYTF
TRBV24-1 | CATTSGGVGTEAFF
TRBV28 | CASSTTGAGGANVLTF
TRBV19 | CATERGNSNQPQHF
TRBV7-8 | CASSLARNRVGAGTQYF
TRBV18 | CASSPSGGRTEAFF
TRBV19 | CAAGSHEQYF
TRBV7-6 | CASSLPRGSGKNTEAFF
TRBV19 | CASRAHGGGILNEQFF
TRBV11-2 | CASSPGTGGRGSGANVLTF
TRBV19 | CASNTGGDQETQYF
TRBV25-1 | CASSRGIYNYGYTF
TRBV28 | CASSNWGVEQYF
TRBV5-1 | CASSSSGTSGNTIYF
TRBV30 | CAWSETGGYGYTF
TRBV27 | CASSLRTSGASYEQYF
TRBV10-3 | CAISDPSDTQYF
TRBV4-2 | CASSQGTGGQVTDTQYF
TRBV7-9 | CASSPEGGQGENTEAFF